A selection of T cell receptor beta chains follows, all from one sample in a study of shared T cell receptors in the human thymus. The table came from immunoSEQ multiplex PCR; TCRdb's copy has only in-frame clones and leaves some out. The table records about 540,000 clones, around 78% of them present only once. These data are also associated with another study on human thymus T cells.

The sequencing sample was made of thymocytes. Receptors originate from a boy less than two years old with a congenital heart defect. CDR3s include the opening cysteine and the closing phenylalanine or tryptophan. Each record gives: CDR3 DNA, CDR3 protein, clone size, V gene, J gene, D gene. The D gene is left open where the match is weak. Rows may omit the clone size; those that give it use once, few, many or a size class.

CDR3nt: TGTGCCAGCAGCCTCCCCCCCTACGAGCAGTACTTC
CDR3aa: CASSLPPYEQYF
abundance: -
v_gene: TRBV7-9
j_gene: TRBJ2-7
d_gene: -

CDR3nt: TGTGCCAGCAGTTTATTAGGGACAGGGGGGCCAAACGGAGCCAAAAACATTCAGTACTTC
CDR3aa: CASSLLGTGGPNGAKNIQYF
abundance: -
v_gene: TRBV27
j_gene: TRBJ2-4
d_gene: TRBD1

CDR3nt: TGTGCCAGCAGCTTTTTTCCCGGGACAGGGGAGGACACTGAAGCTTTCTTT
CDR3aa: CASSFFPGTGEDTEAFF
abundance: -
v_gene: TRBV7-9
j_gene: TRBJ1-1
d_gene: TRBD1

CDR3nt: TGTGCCAGCAGCGCCAAAGGCCGAATCAGGGATAACAATGAGCAGTTCTTC
CDR3aa: CASSAKGRIRDNNEQFF
abundance: -
v_gene: TRBV9
j_gene: TRBJ2-1
d_gene: -

CDR3nt: TGTGCCAGTAAGTACCCCCCGGGACATGGACCCACTGAAGCTTTCTTT
CDR3aa: CASKYPPGHGPTEAFF
abundance: -
v_gene: TRBV19
j_gene: TRBJ1-1
d_gene: -

CDR3nt: TGTGCCAGCAGCTTATCCGGCTACGAGCAGTACTTC
CDR3aa: CASSLSGYEQYF
abundance: -
v_gene: TRBV7-9
j_gene: TRBJ2-7
d_gene: -

CDR3nt: TGTGCCAGCAGTGAAGAGACACCCGGGACTAGGATACTCAATGAGCAGTTCTTC
CDR3aa: CASSEETPGTRILNEQFF
abundance: -
v_gene: TRBV2
j_gene: TRBJ2-1
d_gene: TRBD2

CDR3nt: TGTGCCAGCAGCTTCAACCCCTCCGGGCAGGGAAAGTGCGAGCAGTACTTC
CDR3aa: CASSFNPSGQGKCEQYF
abundance: -
v_gene: TRBV7-8
j_gene: TRBJ2-7
d_gene: -

CDR3nt: TGCAGTGCGGGCGGGGACAGAGCTTTTTTT
CDR3aa: CSAGGDRAFF
abundance: few
v_gene: TRBV20-1
j_gene: TRBJ1-1
d_gene: TRBD1

CDR3nt: TGTGCCAGCAGTTTGGGGGGGCCCCTCTCTGGAAACACCATATATTTT
CDR3aa: CASSLGGPLSGNTIYF
abundance: -
v_gene: TRBV27
j_gene: TRBJ1-3
d_gene: -

CDR3nt: TGTGCCTGGAGTGTGTCTAGCGTCTCCTACGAGCAGTACTTC
CDR3aa: CAWSVSSVSYEQYF
abundance: once
v_gene: TRBV30
j_gene: TRBJ2-7
d_gene: -

CDR3nt: TGTGCCAGCAGTTTATTCGAGGGCCGGCGGCCCCAGTACTTC
CDR3aa: CASSLFEGRRPQYF
abundance: -
v_gene: TRBV28
j_gene: TRBJ2-5
d_gene: -

CDR3nt: TGTGCCAGCAGTTTGGGACTAGGTGACATTCAGTACTTC
CDR3aa: CASSLGLGDIQYF
abundance: -
v_gene: TRBV27
j_gene: TRBJ2-4
d_gene: TRBD2

CDR3nt: TGTGCCAGCAGCAGAGGACAGGGTGGCAACGAGCAGTACTTC
CDR3aa: CASSRGQGGNEQYF
abundance: -
v_gene: TRBV7-9
j_gene: TRBJ2-7
d_gene: TRBD1

CDR3nt: TGTGCCATTTGGACAGAAGGCTACGAGCAGTACTTC
CDR3aa: CAIWTEGYEQYF
abundance: few
v_gene: TRBV6-5
j_gene: TRBJ2-7
d_gene: -

CDR3nt: TGTGCCAGCAGTTTACGGACAGGGGTTAATCAGCCCCAGCATTTT
CDR3aa: CASSLRTGVNQPQHF
abundance: -
v_gene: TRBV6-5
j_gene: TRBJ1-5
d_gene: TRBD1

CDR3nt: TGTGCCAGCAGTGAAATGGCTAGCGGTAAAAAAGAGACCCAGTACTTC
CDR3aa: CASSEMASGKKETQYF
abundance: -
v_gene: TRBV25-1
j_gene: TRBJ2-5
d_gene: TRBD2

CDR3nt: TGTGCCAGCAGCTTGACTAGCGCCTCAAGAGGGGACGGGACCCAGTACTTC
CDR3aa: CASSLTSASRGDGTQYF
abundance: -
v_gene: TRBV7-9
j_gene: TRBJ2-5
d_gene: TRBD2

CDR3nt: TGTGCCAGCAGCCGACAGGGAGGTCACTATGGCTACACCTTC
CDR3aa: CASSRQGGHYGYTF
abundance: -
v_gene: TRBV5-6
j_gene: TRBJ1-2
d_gene: TRBD1

CDR3nt: TGTGCCTGGAGGGTAGCAGACTACAATGAGCAGTTCTTC
CDR3aa: CAWRVADYNEQFF
abundance: -
v_gene: TRBV30
j_gene: TRBJ2-1
d_gene: -

CDR3nt: TGCGCCAGCAGCCCTATCTTACAGGGGGCGGGCCACGAGCAGTACTTC
CDR3aa: CASSPILQGAGHEQYF
abundance: -
v_gene: TRBV4-1
j_gene: TRBJ2-7
d_gene: TRBD1

CDR3nt: TGCGCCAGCAGCTTGGGGGCCACTGAAGCTTTCTTT
CDR3aa: CASSLGATEAFF
abundance: -
v_gene: TRBV5-1
j_gene: TRBJ1-1
d_gene: -

CDR3nt: TGTGCCAGCGAGACTAAGGGACTAGCGGGAAAGTACGAGCAGTACTTC
CDR3aa: CASETKGLAGKYEQYF
abundance: -
v_gene: TRBV7-2
j_gene: TRBJ2-7
d_gene: TRBD2

CDR3nt: TGTGCCAGCCCGGGACACTCTGGAAACACCATATATTTT
CDR3aa: CASPGHSGNTIYF
abundance: few
v_gene: TRBV19
j_gene: TRBJ1-3
d_gene: -

CDR3nt: TGTGCCAGCAGTGCGCCCCCCTGGACAGGGGGGACTGCAACTAATGAAAAACTGTTTTTT
CDR3aa: CASSAPPWTGGTATNEKLFF
abundance: -
v_gene: TRBV6-1
j_gene: TRBJ1-4
d_gene: TRBD1

CDR3nt: TGTGCCAGCTCACCGAGGGACACCCAAGAGAACACTGAAGCTTTCTTT
CDR3aa: CASSPRDTQENTEAFF
abundance: -
v_gene: TRBV18
j_gene: TRBJ1-1
d_gene: -

CDR3nt: TGTGCCAGCAGCAAGGAGGGACAGGGGGCCTACGAGCAGTACTTC
CDR3aa: CASSKEGQGAYEQYF
abundance: -
v_gene: TRBV4-2
j_gene: TRBJ2-7
d_gene: TRBD1

CDR3nt: TGCGCCAGCAGCCAAGATAGGAGACCCCGGGGGAGCTATGGCTACACCTTC
CDR3aa: CASSQDRRPRGSYGYTF
abundance: -
v_gene: TRBV4-3
j_gene: TRBJ1-2
d_gene: -

CDR3nt: TGTGCCAGCAGCCAAGACGGGACAGGGGACTATGGCTACACCTTC
CDR3aa: CASSQDGTGDYGYTF
abundance: few
v_gene: TRBV14
j_gene: TRBJ1-2
d_gene: TRBD1

CDR3nt: TGTGCCATCAGTGATCCGCGGGAGGGACCTCTCTCTGGGGCCAACGTCCTGACTTTC
CDR3aa: CAISDPREGPLSGANVLTF
abundance: -
v_gene: TRBV10-3
j_gene: TRBJ2-6
d_gene: TRBD2

CDR3nt: TGCGCCAGCAGCTCGATAGGACAGGGATACGGCTACGAGCAGTACTTC
CDR3aa: CASSSIGQGYGYEQYF
abundance: once
v_gene: TRBV5-1
j_gene: TRBJ2-7
d_gene: TRBD1

CDR3nt: TGTGCCAGCAGCCCACCTGAAAGAGGATCCTACGAGCAGTACTTC
CDR3aa: CASSPPERGSYEQYF
abundance: -
v_gene: TRBV7-2
j_gene: TRBJ2-7
d_gene: -

CDR3nt: TGCGCCAGCAGCCAAGAATACGGGAAAGCCACGGGTGAGCAGTTCTTC
CDR3aa: CASSQEYGKATGEQFF
abundance: -
v_gene: TRBV4-3
j_gene: TRBJ2-1
d_gene: -

CDR3nt: TGTGCCAGCAGCTTATCTCCAGGTACCAATCAGCCCCAGCATTTT
CDR3aa: CASSLSPGTNQPQHF
abundance: -
v_gene: TRBV7-6
j_gene: TRBJ1-5
d_gene: -

CDR3nt: TGTGCCTGGAACCCGGGGACAGGGGAGGGGGTTTACGAGCAGTACTTC
CDR3aa: CAWNPGTGEGVYEQYF
abundance: -
v_gene: TRBV30
j_gene: TRBJ2-7
d_gene: TRBD1

CDR3nt: TGTGCCAGCAAACCGGACAGGACGTCCTACGAGCAGTACTTC
CDR3aa: CASKPDRTSYEQYF
abundance: -
v_gene: TRBV6-5
j_gene: TRBJ2-7
d_gene: TRBD1

CDR3nt: TGTGCCAGCACCACGGGACTAGCGGGAGTCTACGAGCAGTACTTC
CDR3aa: CASTTGLAGVYEQYF
abundance: -
v_gene: TRBV6-5
j_gene: TRBJ2-7
d_gene: TRBD2

CDR3nt: TGTGCCAGCTCACCACGACTCGTGCTCCCTCTCTACGAGCAGTACTTC
CDR3aa: CASSPRLVLPLYEQYF
abundance: once
v_gene: TRBV18
j_gene: TRBJ2-7
d_gene: -

CDR3nt: TGTGCCAGCACCACGGGGGGCCAGGCAGATACGCAGTATTTT
CDR3aa: CASTTGGQADTQYF
abundance: -
v_gene: TRBV7-9
j_gene: TRBJ2-3
d_gene: -

CDR3nt: TGTGCCAGCAGTATAAGCCCAGATACGCAGTATTTT
CDR3aa: CASSISPDTQYF
abundance: -
v_gene: TRBV9
j_gene: TRBJ2-3
d_gene: -

CDR3nt: TGTGCCAGCTCACCACCTTATCTGGAGGGCTTAAGCGATGAGCAGTTCTTC
CDR3aa: CASSPPYLEGLSDEQFF
abundance: few
v_gene: TRBV18
j_gene: TRBJ2-1
d_gene: -

CDR3nt: TGTGCCAGCGGACTCATGGAGGGGAACACTGAAGCTTTCTTT
CDR3aa: CASGLMEGNTEAFF
abundance: -
v_gene: TRBV25-1
j_gene: TRBJ1-1
d_gene: -

CDR3nt: TGTGCCAGCACCTTAGACAGGGTGAACACTGAAGCTTTCTTT
CDR3aa: CASTLDRVNTEAFF
abundance: -
v_gene: TRBV2
j_gene: TRBJ1-1
d_gene: TRBD1

CDR3nt: TGCAGCGTTATCGGGACTAGCGGGATCCACAATGAGCAGTTCTTC
CDR3aa: CSVIGTSGIHNEQFF
abundance: -
v_gene: TRBV29-1
j_gene: TRBJ2-1
d_gene: TRBD2

CDR3nt: TGTGCCAGCAACCCGGGACACTCCTACGAGCAGTACTTC
CDR3aa: CASNPGHSYEQYF
abundance: -
v_gene: TRBV27
j_gene: TRBJ2-7
d_gene: -

CDR3nt: TGTGCCAGTAGTATTTGTGGTAGCGGGATATACAATGAGCAGTTCTTC
CDR3aa: CASSICGSGIYNEQFF
abundance: few
v_gene: TRBV19
j_gene: TRBJ2-1
d_gene: TRBD2

CDR3nt: TGCGCCAGCAGTGAGCGGCTAGCGGGAAGCTACGAGCAGTACTTC
CDR3aa: CASSERLAGSYEQYF
abundance: few
v_gene: TRBV10-1
j_gene: TRBJ2-7
d_gene: TRBD2

CDR3nt: TGTGCCAGCAGCTTGTTGGACAGGGTCTATGGCTACACCTTC
CDR3aa: CASSLLDRVYGYTF
abundance: -
v_gene: TRBV5-6
j_gene: TRBJ1-2
d_gene: TRBD1

CDR3nt: TGTGCCAGCAGTTTATGGAGCGTCGGTCCCGGGGAGCTGTTTTTT
CDR3aa: CASSLWSVGPGELFF
abundance: -
v_gene: TRBV27
j_gene: TRBJ2-2
d_gene: -

CDR3nt: TGTGCCAGCAGCTCGGGACAGGGGACCCTGCCGCAGGAGACCCAGTACTTC
CDR3aa: CASSSGQGTLPQETQYF
abundance: once
v_gene: TRBV7-2
j_gene: TRBJ2-5
d_gene: TRBD1